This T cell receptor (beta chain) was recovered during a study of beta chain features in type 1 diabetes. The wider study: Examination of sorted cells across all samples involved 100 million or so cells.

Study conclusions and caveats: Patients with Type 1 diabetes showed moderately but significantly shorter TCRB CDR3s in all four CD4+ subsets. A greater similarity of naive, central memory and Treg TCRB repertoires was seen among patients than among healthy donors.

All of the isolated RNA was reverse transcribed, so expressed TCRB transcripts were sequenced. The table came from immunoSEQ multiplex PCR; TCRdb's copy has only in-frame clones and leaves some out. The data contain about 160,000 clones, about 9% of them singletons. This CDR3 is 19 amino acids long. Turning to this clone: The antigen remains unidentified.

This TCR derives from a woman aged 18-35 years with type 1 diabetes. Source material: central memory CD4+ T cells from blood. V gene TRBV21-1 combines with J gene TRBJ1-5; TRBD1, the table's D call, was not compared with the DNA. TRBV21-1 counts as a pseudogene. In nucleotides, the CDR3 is TGTGCCAGCAGAACTAACCCGGGACAGGGAAAATGCGGCAATCAGCCCCAGCATTTT. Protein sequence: CASRTNPGQGKCGNQPQHF.